The clone carrying this TCR beta chain came up a few times. The data are from a study of blood T cell repertoires in COVID-19. Assay used: immunoSEQ multiplex PCR; TCRdb lists only in-frame clones, some missing. The sample shows 100,000 to 150,000 clones, around 83% of them seen only once. The clonotype originates from a man older than 75 with active or convalescent COVID-19. Sequencing was carried out using peripheral blood.

CDR3 bases: TGTGCCAGCAGTATCCGGGGCTCCTATAATTCACCCCTCCACTTT. The encoded protein is CASSIRGSYNSPLHF. V gene TRBV7-2 combines with J gene TRBJ1-6, with D uncertain. The length of the CDR3 is 15 residues. From germline, CDR1 is SGHTA and CDR2 FQGNSA. V lost 6 bases to trimming and J lost 0 bases, with 9 bases between them.